The 8 T cell receptor beta chains below all came from one sample that was sequenced in a study of beta chain features in type 1 diabetes. Regarding the study as a whole: Patients with Type 1 diabetes showed moderately but significantly shorter TCRB CDR3s in all four CD4+ subsets.

The sequenced template was cDNA made from the entire isolated RNA. Sequenced by immunoSEQ multiplex PCR; TCRdb stores in-frame clones only, minus some. The data show 150,000 to 200,000 clones, around 8.6% seen once. These receptors' antigens are unknown. Source material: central memory CD4+ T cells from blood. These receptors originate from a woman under 30 with type 1 diabetes.

This clone occurred many times. This chain uses TRBV18 with TRBJ1-2; D remains unclear. Germline V gene data show CDR1 as KGHSH and CDR2 as LQKENI. The CDR3 is 13 amino acids. Deletions cut 3 bases from V and 5 bases from J, with 10 bases between. The CDR3, as DNA: TGTGCCAGCTCACCCCAAGAAGAGTATGGCTACACCTTC. It yields the protein CASSPQEEYGYTF. Based on the CDR3 plus reference TRBV18 and TRBJ1-2, the full variable domain is NAGVMQNPRHLVRRRGQEARLRCSPMKGHSHVYWYRQLPEEGLKFMVYLQKENIIDESGMPKERFSAEFPKEGPSILRIQQVVRGDSAAYFCASSPQEEYGYTFGSGTRLTVV.

This clone appeared a few times. The chain employs TRBV10-3 and TRBJ2-1; TRBD2 matches 7 bases. After removal of 4 bases from V and 3 bases from J, the junction contained 0 bases not matched to a gene. This CDR3 has 13 residues. Germline values: CDR1 ENHRY, CDR2 SYGVKD. The chain's CDR3 is CAISGTSYNEQFF. CDR3 bases: TGTGCCATCAGTGGGACTAGCTACAATGAGCAGTTCTTC.

This clone was found many times. The gene calls are TRBV10-2 and TRBJ1-6, with D maybe TRBD1 (6 bases). The CDR3 has 15 residues. V shed 10 bases and J shed 6 bases, with 19 bases lying between them. CDR1 and CDR2 (germline): WSHSY, SAAADI. The CDR3 nucleotides are TGCGCCACCTTATGGGACACCACCCTTAATTCACCCCTCCACTTT. The encoded protein is CATLWDTTLNSPLHF.

The chain recombines TRBV2 with TRBJ2-7; 12 bases map to TRBD1. This CDR3 is 15 amino acids long. J lost 6 bases, V lost 4 bases, and 7 bases had no gene match. Germline loops: CDR1 SNHLY, CDR2 FYNNEI. Written as DNA, the CDR3 is TGTGCCAGCAGTGTTCGGGGACAGGGGGCCGCCGAGCAGTACTTC. Protein product: CASSVRGQGAAEQYF. The entire variable domain, with the rest obtained from reference TRBV2 and TRBJ2-7, is as follows: EPEVTQTPSHQVTQMGQEVILRCVPISNHLYFYWYRQILGQKVEFLVSFYNNEISEKSEIFDDQFSVERPDGSNFTLKIRSTKLEDSAMYFCASSVRGQGAAEQYFGPGTRLTVT.

This clone was picked up a small number of times. The V call is TRBV2, the J call TRBJ2-3; possible D gene TRBD2, 5 bases. CDR1 SNHLY and CDR2 FYNNEI come from the germline V gene. This CDR3 spans 10 amino acids. V lost 8 bases, J lost 6 bases, and 6 bases lay in between. CDR3 sequence (DNA): TGTGCCAGCGGCGGGGATACGCAGTATTTT. The encoded protein is CASGGDTQYF. The full variable domain, in which reference TRBV2 and TRBJ2-3 provide the parts outside the CDR3, is EPEVTQTPSHQVTQMGQEVILRCVPISNHLYFYWYRQILGQKVEFLVSFYNNEISEKSEIFDDQFSVERPDGSNFTLKIRSTKLEDSAMYFCASGGDTQYFGPGTRLTVL.

The sample holds a few counts of this clone. V is TRBV11-2 and J is TRBJ2-1; D call uncertain. Germline V gene sequence: CDR1 SGHAT, CDR2 FQNNGV. Trimming removed 10 bases at V and 6 bases at J, with 19 bases between. This CDR3 is built from 14 residues. The CDR3 sequence is CATRIAVYINEQFF. CDR3 coding DNA: TGTGCCACCCGGATTGCGGTGTACATCAATGAGCAGTTCTTC.

The chain carries TRBV5-1 and TRBJ2-7; 10 bases are a match to TRBD2. The trim removed 2 bases at V and 2 bases at J, leaving 1 base unmatched. This CDR3 has 14 residues. Germline lookup yields CDR1 SGHRS and CDR2 YFSETQ. This CDR3 is CASSLSGRAYEQYF. CDR3 in DNA: TGCGCCAGCAGCTTAAGCGGGAGGGCCTACGAGCAGTACTTC.

There are a few counts of this clone. Within the sample, other DNA sequences also encode this same CDR3. The J gene is TRBJ2-1, the V gene TRBV25-1; D gene unclear. This CDR3 region has 11 residues. V lost 6 bases and J 5 bases, leaving 5 bases between the germline ends. CDR1 is MGHDK, CDR2 SYGVNS, per germline. As DNA, the CDR3 is TGTGCCAGCAGCCGTAACAATGAGCAGTTCTTC. This encodes CASSRNNEQFF. Filled out from reference TRBV25-1 and TRBJ2-1, the complete variable domain reads EADIYQTPRYLVIGTGKKITLECSQTMGHDKMYWYQQDPGMELHLIHYSYGVNSTEKGDLSSESTVSRIRTEHFPLTLESARPSHTSQYLCASSRNNEQFFGPGTRLTVL.